The 3 T cell receptor beta chains in this list originate from one sample, sequenced in a study of T cell repertoires in cytomegalovirus infection. Using its own MiXCR run on the reads, TCRdb lists one record per CDR3 protein. Of some 300,000 distinct CDR3 sequences in the sample, about 9.1% are singletons; the top ten hold over 2.5%. The sequencing sample was made of PBMCs. The receptors were sampled from a human donor in good health (CMV status not recorded). Some clones in this sample may be carry-over from other donors' samples.

This clonotype was detected ten times or more. The chain is built from TRBV29-1 and TRBJ2-3; TRBD2 matches at 7 bases. Germline lookup yields CDR1 SQVTM and CDR2 ANQGSEA. CDR3 size: 15 residues. The V and J ends lost 4 bases and 0 bases, in that order; junction bases with no gene match: 7. CDR3 nucleotides: TGCAGCGTTGGGAAGTACGGGGGGAGCACAGATACGCAGTATTTT. Its translation is CSVGKYGGSTDTQYF.

This clonotype was picked up many times. The gene calls are TRBV20-1 and TRBJ1-1; the D gene is possibly TRBD1 (6 bases). Per the germline V gene, CDR1 is DFQATT and CDR2 is SNEGSKA (reference sequence). Trimming pared 7 bases from V and 6 bases from J, leaving 18 bases between. The CDR3 sequence is 13 residues long. DNA of the CDR3: TGCAGTGGGGGCAGGGGTAGCGTAGCTGAAGCTTTCTTT. Translation gives CSGGRGSVAEAFF.

This clonotype was observed at least ten times. The rearrangement joins TRBV11-1 to TRBJ2-2, with D perhaps assigned TRBD1 or TRBD2 (5 bases each). CDR1 SGHAT and CDR2 FQDESV come from the germline V gene (reference sequence). CDR3 length: 16 amino acids. With 5 bases removed from V and 0 bases from J, the gap between germline ends came to 13 bases. The CDR3 DNA follows: TGTGCCAGCAGCCCCGTGGGGCGGGCGAACACCGGGGAGCTGTTTTTT. Translating gives CASSPVGRANTGELFF. The variable domain in full, completed from reference TRBV11-1 and TRBJ2-2, reads EAEVAQSPRYKITEKSQAVAFWCDPISGHATLYWYRQILGQGPELLVQFQDESVVDDSQLPKDRFSAERLKGVDSTLKIQPAELGDSAMYLCASSPVGRANTGELFFGEGSRLTVL.